A selection of T cell receptor beta chains follows, all from one sample in a study of shared clonotypes between healthy human individuals. Sequencing used immunoSEQ multiplex PCR; TCRdb keeps in-frame clones, though not all of them. The sample yields 550,000 to 800,000 clones, roughly 87% seen once. Material: memory CD8+ T cells from PBMCs. The receptor source for this set is a man aged 18 to 30 in good health. Some clones in this sample may be carry-over from other donors' samples. CDR3s include the opening cysteine and the closing phenylalanine or tryptophan. Fields, in order: CDR3 protein, CDR3 DNA, J gene, D gene, V gene, clone size. The D gene is left open where the match is weak. Clone size is shown for a subset of rows, as once, few, many or a class of expanded clone.

cdr3_aa: CASSPKRWAGTHGYTF; cdr3_nt: TGTGCCAGCAGCCCTAAACGCTGGGCAGGGACTCACGGCTACACCTTC; j_call: TRBJ1-2; d_call: -; v_call: TRBV11-2; clone_size: -
cdr3_aa: CASSAGTTYEQYF; cdr3_nt: TGCGCCAGCAGTGCTGGGACTACCTACGAGCAGTACTTC; j_call: TRBJ2-7; d_call: TRBD2; v_call: TRBV10-2; clone_size: -
cdr3_aa: CASSLLWPPGGPQHF; cdr3_nt: TGTGCCAGCAGTTTATTGTGGCCCCCAGGGGGGCCCCAGCATTTT; j_call: TRBJ1-5; d_call: TRBD1; v_call: TRBV27; clone_size: -
cdr3_aa: CASSGGTSGLTDTQYF; cdr3_nt: TGTGCCAGCAGCGGGGGGACTAGCGGACTCACAGATACGCAGTATTTT; j_call: TRBJ2-3; d_call: TRBD2; v_call: TRBV9; clone_size: many
cdr3_aa: CASSVTASGSYEQYF; cdr3_nt: TGTGCCAGCAGCGTAACCGCCTCCGGGAGCTACGAGCAGTACTTC; j_call: TRBJ2-7; d_call: -; v_call: TRBV9; clone_size: -
cdr3_aa: CASSEGKGGANVLTF; cdr3_nt: TGTGCCAGCAGTGAAGGGAAAGGTGGGGCCAACGTCCTGACTTTC; j_call: TRBJ2-6; d_call: -; v_call: TRBV2; clone_size: -
cdr3_aa: CASSFGFWVAGGPREQYF; cdr3_nt: TGTGCCAGCAGTTTCGGTTTTTGGGTAGCGGGAGGGCCTCGCGAGCAGTACTTC; j_call: TRBJ2-7; d_call: TRBD2; v_call: TRBV28; clone_size: -
cdr3_aa: CASSQVGGGTEAFF; cdr3_nt: TGTGCCAGCAGCCAAGTCGGGGGCGGCACTGAAGCTTTCTTT; j_call: TRBJ1-1; d_call: -; v_call: TRBV4-2; clone_size: -
cdr3_aa: CAISGHPSATYQETQYF; cdr3_nt: TGTGCCATCAGTGGGCACCCTAGCGCAACGTACCAAGAGACCCAGTACTTC; j_call: TRBJ2-5; d_call: -; v_call: TRBV10-3; clone_size: -
cdr3_aa: CASSLDQETTYEQYF; cdr3_nt: TGTGCCAGCAGCTTAGACCAAGAGACTACCTACGAGCAGTACTTC; j_call: TRBJ2-7; d_call: -; v_call: TRBV7-9; clone_size: -
cdr3_aa: CASSLRGSSYNEQFF; cdr3_nt: TGTGCCAGCAGTTTACGTGGTAGCTCCTACAATGAGCAGTTCTTC; j_call: TRBJ2-1; d_call: -; v_call: TRBV27; clone_size: once
cdr3_aa: CASSGRTSGINNEQFF; cdr3_nt: TGTGCCAGCAGCGGGAGGACTAGCGGGATCAACAATGAGCAGTTCTTC; j_call: TRBJ2-1; d_call: TRBD2; v_call: TRBV9; clone_size: -
cdr3_aa: CASSFGPGLAGDWSTDTQYF; cdr3_nt: TGTGCCAGCAGTTTTGGCCCCGGACTAGCGGGAGATTGGAGCACAGATACGCAGTATTTT; j_call: TRBJ2-3; d_call: TRBD2; v_call: TRBV27; clone_size: -
cdr3_aa: CASSIVGGSYEQYF; cdr3_nt: TGTGCCAGCAGTATCGTAGGGGGCTCCTACGAGCAGTACTTC; j_call: TRBJ2-7; d_call: -; v_call: TRBV28; clone_size: -
cdr3_aa: CASSQALAFTGELFF; cdr3_nt: TGCGCCAGCAGCCAAGCTCTAGCTTTCACCGGGGAGCTGTTTTTT; j_call: TRBJ2-2; d_call: -; v_call: TRBV4-1; clone_size: -
cdr3_aa: CASSHPGGGGYTF; cdr3_nt: TGTGCCAGCAGCCATCCAGGGGGCGGTGGCTACACCTTC; j_call: TRBJ1-2; d_call: TRBD1; v_call: TRBV14; clone_size: -
cdr3_aa: CASHRALTDTQYF; cdr3_nt: TGTGCCAGCCACCGCGCCCTCACAGATACGCAGTATTTT; j_call: TRBJ2-3; d_call: -; v_call: TRBV6-1; clone_size: -
cdr3_aa: CASSFVAGGEGDTQYF; cdr3_nt: TGTGCCAGCAGTTTCGTAGCGGGAGGGGAGGGAGATACGCAGTATTTT; j_call: TRBJ2-3; d_call: TRBD2; v_call: TRBV28; clone_size: -
cdr3_aa: CASSHPEMPYEQYF; cdr3_nt: TGTGCCAGCAGCCACCCAGAGATGCCCTACGAGCAGTACTTC; j_call: TRBJ2-7; d_call: -; v_call: TRBV7-9; clone_size: -
cdr3_aa: CASSLGGTNYGYTF; cdr3_nt: TGTGCCAGCAGCTTAGGGGGGACTAACTATGGCTACACCTTC; j_call: TRBJ1-2; d_call: -; v_call: TRBV11-2; clone_size: -
cdr3_aa: CASSLEPNLAYEQYF; cdr3_nt: TGTGCCAGCAGTTTAGAACCAAATCTAGCCTACGAGCAGTACTTC; j_call: TRBJ2-7; d_call: -; v_call: TRBV27; clone_size: -
cdr3_aa: CAWSEGQGNYHEQYF; cdr3_nt: TGTGCCTGGAGTGAGGGACAGGGGAACTACCACGAGCAGTACTTC; j_call: TRBJ2-7; d_call: TRBD1; v_call: TRBV30; clone_size: -
cdr3_aa: CASSLDRVEQFF; cdr3_nt: TGTGCCAGCAGTCTCGACAGGGTTGAGCAGTTCTTC; j_call: TRBJ2-1; d_call: TRBD1; v_call: TRBV27; clone_size: -
cdr3_aa: CASSLEGPPSSGNTIYF; cdr3_nt: TGTGCCAGCAGCTTAGAGGGACCGCCGAGCTCTGGAAACACCATATATTTT; j_call: TRBJ1-3; d_call: -; v_call: TRBV7-9; clone_size: -
cdr3_aa: CAREGQGADGYTF; cdr3_nt: TGTGCCAGAGAGGGACAGGGGGCGGATGGCTACACCTTC; j_call: TRBJ1-2; d_call: TRBD1; v_call: TRBV2; clone_size: -
cdr3_aa: CASSLLFLGNSNQPQHF; cdr3_nt: TGTGCCAGCAGTTTATTGTTTTTGGGAAATAGCAATCAGCCCCAGCATTTT; j_call: TRBJ1-5; d_call: -; v_call: TRBV28; clone_size: -
cdr3_aa: CAISEPGFDGELFF; cdr3_nt: TGTGCCATCAGTGAACCTGGGTTTGACGGGGAGCTGTTTTTT; j_call: TRBJ2-2; d_call: -; v_call: TRBV10-3; clone_size: -
cdr3_aa: CSVVSDQSFDEQFF; cdr3_nt: TGCAGCGTTGTGTCGGACCAGAGCTTTGATGAGCAGTTCTTC; j_call: TRBJ2-1; d_call: -; v_call: TRBV29-1; clone_size: once
cdr3_aa: CAISEQGPLPYEQYF; cdr3_nt: TGTGCCATCAGTGAACAGGGGCCTCTACCCTACGAGCAGTACTTC; j_call: TRBJ2-7; d_call: TRBD1; v_call: TRBV10-3; clone_size: -
cdr3_aa: CASSLLILSGANVLTF; cdr3_nt: TGTGCCAGCAGTTTATTGATTCTCTCTGGGGCCAACGTCCTGACTTTC; j_call: TRBJ2-6; d_call: -; v_call: TRBV28; clone_size: once
cdr3_aa: CASSRRSLLTDTQYF; cdr3_nt: TGCGCCAGCAGCCGCCGGTCGCTCCTCACAGATACGCAGTATTTT; j_call: TRBJ2-3; d_call: -; v_call: TRBV4-3; clone_size: once
cdr3_aa: CASSYSEQGGNEQYF; cdr3_nt: TGTGCCAGCAGTTACTCTGAGCAGGGGGGAAACGAGCAGTACTTC; j_call: TRBJ2-7; d_call: -; v_call: TRBV6-5; clone_size: few
cdr3_aa: CASSQDIILEQYF; cdr3_nt: TGCGCCAGCAGCCAAGACATAATCCTGGAGCAGTACTTC; j_call: TRBJ2-7; d_call: -; v_call: TRBV4-1; clone_size: -
cdr3_aa: CASSDTRVSGELFF; cdr3_nt: TGTGCCAGCAGTGATACTAGAGTATCCGGGGAGCTGTTTTTT; j_call: TRBJ2-2; d_call: -; v_call: TRBV6-4; clone_size: -
cdr3_aa: CASNLAPGKGTEAFF; cdr3_nt: TGCGCCAGCAACTTGGCTCCAGGGAAGGGCACTGAAGCTTTCTTT; j_call: TRBJ1-1; d_call: -; v_call: TRBV5-1; clone_size: -
cdr3_aa: CASSLVGQGYEQYF; cdr3_nt: TGCGCCAGCAGCTTGGTAGGACAGGGGTACGAGCAGTACTTC; j_call: TRBJ2-7; d_call: TRBD1; v_call: TRBV5-1; clone_size: -
cdr3_aa: CASSQRQGARGSYEQYF; cdr3_nt: TGCGCCAGCAGCCAACGACAGGGGGCTCGGGGAAGCTACGAGCAGTACTTC; j_call: TRBJ2-7; d_call: TRBD1; v_call: TRBV4-1; clone_size: -
cdr3_aa: CATSRRAGELFF; cdr3_nt: TGTGCCACCAGCAGAAGGGCCGGGGAGCTGTTTTTT; j_call: TRBJ2-2; d_call: -; v_call: TRBV15; clone_size: -
cdr3_aa: CASSQDLTQPQHF; cdr3_nt: TGCGCCAGCAGCCAAGATCTAACCCAGCCCCAGCATTTT; j_call: TRBJ1-5; d_call: -; v_call: TRBV4-1; clone_size: -
cdr3_aa: CASSPTVYNEQFF; cdr3_nt: TGTGCCAGCAGCCCTACGGTATACAATGAGCAGTTCTTC; j_call: TRBJ2-1; d_call: -; v_call: TRBV27; clone_size: -
cdr3_aa: CASSSSVNTEAFF; cdr3_nt: TGTGCCAGCAGCAGTAGCGTGAACACTGAAGCTTTCTTT; j_call: TRBJ1-1; d_call: -; v_call: TRBV7-9; clone_size: few
cdr3_aa: CASSARLAGNEQFF; cdr3_nt: TGTGCCAGCAGCGCGCGACTAGCGGGAAATGAGCAGTTCTTC; j_call: TRBJ2-1; d_call: TRBD2; v_call: TRBV7-9; clone_size: -
cdr3_aa: CASSPVSLSSYNEQFF; cdr3_nt: TGTGCCAGCAGCCCCGTTTCGCTGAGCTCCTACAATGAGCAGTTCTTC; j_call: TRBJ2-1; d_call: -; v_call: TRBV28; clone_size: -
cdr3_aa: CASSRDIPADEQYF; cdr3_nt: TGTGCCAGCAGCCGCGACATTCCCGCTGACGAGCAGTACTTC; j_call: TRBJ2-7; d_call: -; v_call: TRBV28; clone_size: -
cdr3_aa: CASSLGQGVGPEAFF; cdr3_nt: TGTGCCAGCAGCTTAGGACAGGGGGTTGGGCCTGAAGCTTTCTTT; j_call: TRBJ1-1; d_call: TRBD1; v_call: TRBV7-6; clone_size: once
cdr3_aa: CAWSVPLPHRGSSYEQYF; cdr3_nt: TGTGCCTGGAGTGTACCCCTCCCACACAGGGGGAGCTCCTACGAGCAGTACTTC; j_call: TRBJ2-7; d_call: TRBD1; v_call: TRBV30; clone_size: -
cdr3_aa: CASSEFGTGENQPQHF; cdr3_nt: TGTGCCAGCAGTGAATTCGGGACAGGGGAGAATCAGCCCCAGCATTTT; j_call: TRBJ1-5; d_call: TRBD1; v_call: TRBV2; clone_size: many
cdr3_aa: CASSSLGYYGYTF; cdr3_nt: TGTGCCAGCAGTTCCTTGGGATACTATGGCTACACCTTC; j_call: TRBJ1-2; d_call: -; v_call: TRBV9; clone_size: -
cdr3_aa: CASSLLGYEQYF; cdr3_nt: TGTGCCAGCAGTTTGCTGGGGTACGAGCAGTACTTC; j_call: TRBJ2-7; d_call: -; v_call: TRBV28; clone_size: -
cdr3_aa: CASRVSSPSYEQYF; cdr3_nt: TGTGCCAGCAGAGTCAGTAGTCCCTCCTACGAGCAGTACTTC; j_call: TRBJ2-7; d_call: -; v_call: TRBV6-5; clone_size: -
cdr3_aa: CASNSQGYEQYF; cdr3_nt: TGTGCCAGCAACTCCCAAGGCTACGAGCAGTACTTC; j_call: TRBJ2-7; d_call: -; v_call: TRBV6-1; clone_size: -
cdr3_aa: CAIREGTPYEQYF; cdr3_nt: TGTGCCATCAGGGAGGGAACGCCCTACGAGCAGTACTTC; j_call: TRBJ2-7; d_call: -; v_call: TRBV10-3; clone_size: -
cdr3_aa: CASSGPGQGSYEQYF; cdr3_nt: TGTGCCAGCAGTGGGCCCGGACAGGGGAGCTACGAGCAGTACTTC; j_call: TRBJ2-7; d_call: TRBD1; v_call: TRBV27; clone_size: -
cdr3_aa: CASSPLTPTNEKLFF; cdr3_nt: TGTGCCAGCAGCCCCCTAACCCCAACTAATGAAAAACTGTTTTTT; j_call: TRBJ1-4; d_call: -; v_call: TRBV11-2; clone_size: -
cdr3_aa: CASSGTPGNQPQHF; cdr3_nt: TGTGCCAGCAGCGGGACACCGGGAAATCAGCCCCAGCATTTT; j_call: TRBJ1-5; d_call: -; v_call: TRBV9; clone_size: -
cdr3_aa: CASTLPQGQNTEAFF; cdr3_nt: TGTGCCAGTACATTACCGCAGGGACAGAACACTGAAGCTTTCTTT; j_call: TRBJ1-1; d_call: -; v_call: TRBV19; clone_size: -
cdr3_aa: CASRMLAGGPPEQYF; cdr3_nt: TGTGCCAGCAGGATGCTAGCGGGAGGCCCCCCGGAGCAGTACTTC; j_call: TRBJ2-7; d_call: TRBD2; v_call: TRBV27; clone_size: -
cdr3_aa: CASSLGDSNTEAFF; cdr3_nt: TGTGCCAGCAGCTTAGGGGACAGTAACACTGAAGCTTTCTTT; j_call: TRBJ1-1; d_call: TRBD1; v_call: TRBV7-6; clone_size: -
cdr3_aa: CASSPPGTKNTEAFF; cdr3_nt: TGTGCCAGCAGCCCTCCCGGGACCAAGAACACTGAAGCTTTCTTT; j_call: TRBJ1-1; d_call: -; v_call: TRBV16; clone_size: once
cdr3_aa: CASGWDLTDTQYF; cdr3_nt: TGTGCTAGTGGCTGGGACCTCACAGATACGCAGTATTTT; j_call: TRBJ2-3; d_call: -; v_call: TRBV12-5; clone_size: -